This TCR beta chain was found in a study of shared clonotypes between healthy human individuals. Study-wide background: Per donor, three plates held CD4 naive cells, three held CD4 memory, two held CD8 naive and one held CD8 memory. Findings of the study overall: Sorted-subset samples were not fully sequenced, rarefaction indicated.

For this clone: Its antigen is unknown.

Recent vaccinations or acute infections were absent in the healthy HIV-negative adult donors. Here immunoSEQ multiplex PCR was the method, and the copy in TCRdb shows in-frame clones only, minus some. The sample lists approximately 620,000 clones, 95% to 98% seen once, with less than 0.065% in the top ten. This CDR3 comprises 17 residues. V shed 0 bases and J 1 base; nucleotides not matched to a gene: 6. CDR1 is MGHRA and CDR2 is YSYEKL in the germline V gene. This receptor was taken from a woman aged 25 to 39 in good health. V is TRBV4-1 and J is TRBJ2-5, with 9 bases lining up with TRBD1. Input material: naive CD4+ T cells sorted from blood. The subset: CD45RA+ positively selected. The CDR3 bases are TGCGCCAGCAGCCAAGATCGGGGACAGGGAGGCCAAGAGACCCAGTACTTC. Translating gives CASSQDRGQGGQETQYF.